The 17 T cell receptor beta chains below were found in one sample sequenced in a study of PD-1 blockade in classical Hodgkin lymphoma. Time point here: cycle 4 day 1 (C4D1), after 6 weeks of nivolumab. Every single patient, without exception, relapsed after autologous stem cell transplantation, and brentuximab vedotin exposure varied. Some clones are missing from TCRdb's copy, which holds only in-frame ones; the method was immunoSEQ multiplex PCR. The table has about 21,000 clones, 70% to 90% seen once. This material consisted of peripheral blood mononuclear cells (PBMCs), taken before the fourth cycle of nivolumab. The source is a human donor with classical Hodgkin lymphoma.

The chain employs TRBV6-5 and TRBJ1-5, with D uncertain. Germline V CDR1 and CDR2: MNHEY, SVGAGI. Trimming left V 0 bases short and J 4 bases short, with 7 bases between. This CDR3 spans 14 amino acids. CDR3 sequence (DNA): TGTGCCAGCAGTTACTCGATGACAAATCAGCCCCAGCATTTT. It specifies CASSYSMTNQPQHF.

The chain recombines TRBV6-5 with TRBJ2-5, with D perhaps matching TRBD1 (5 bases). The V and J ends lost 3 bases and 2 bases respectively, with 10 bases between them. The V gene's germline CDR1 is MNHEY and CDR2 SVGAGI. The CDR3 is made up of 14 amino acids. This chain's CDR3 is CASSYVRGQETQYF. The CDR3 nucleotides are TGTGCCAGCAGTTATGTAAGGGGACAAGAGACCCAGTACTTC.

There are a few counts of this clone. The chain carries TRBV6-5 and TRBJ2-2; D is unclear. This CDR3 is built from 13 residues. The ends were cut back, 5 bases at V and 7 bases at J, with 11 bases in the middle. CDR1 is MNHEY, CDR2 SVGAGI, per germline. The CDR3 DNA reads TGTGCCAGCAGTCACAACGGATTCGGGGAGCTGTTTTTT. Residues: CASSHNGFGELFF.

The J gene is TRBJ2-7, the V gene TRBV10-1, with D possibly being TRBD2 (6 bases). The CDR3 sequence is 14 residues long. The germline V gene encodes CDR1 WNHNN and CDR2 SYGVQD (reference sequence). Trimming took off 6 bases at V and 7 bases at J, with 19 bases between the two ends. In DNA form, the CDR3 reads TGCGCCAGCAGACGGGACTGGAGGTATGGAGAGCAGTACGTC. As protein: CASRRDWRYGEQYV.

The chain recombines TRBV19 with TRBJ2-5, with 7 nucleotides matching TRBD2. CDR3 length equals 11 residues. The trim removed 6 bases at V and 11 bases at J, leaving 6 bases unmatched. Germline V gene lookup returns CDR1 LNHDA and CDR2 SQIVND (reference sequence). For the CDR3, the DNA is TGTGCCAGTAGCAAGGGGACTACTCAGTACTTC. It specifies CASSKGTTQYF.

This chain links TRBV30 with TRBJ2-1; the D is unclear. Germline V gene data show CDR1 as GTSNPN and CDR2 as SVGIG (reference sequence). Between the trimmed V and J ends, which lost 2 bases and 8 bases, there was a span of 22 bases. The CDR3 runs 16 residues. CDR3 bases: TGTGCCTGGAGTCCCCCCTATAGACCGGGTGGGGATGAGCAGTTCTTC. It encodes CAWSPPYRPGGDEQFF.

The J gene is TRBJ2-1, the V gene TRBV4-3; perhaps TRBD1 as D (6 bases). CDR3 length: 13 amino acids. Trimming left V 4 bases short and J 6 bases short, with 10 bases between. The germline V gene has CDR1 LGHNA and CDR2 YSLEER. This CDR3 reads CASSPNRVNEQFF. In DNA form, the CDR3 reads TGCGCCAGCAGCCCAAACAGGGTCAATGAGCAGTTCTTC.

The chain is built from TRBV28 and TRBJ2-5; D is ambiguous. The V and J ends lost 2 bases and 1 base respectively, with 2 bases between them. The CDR3 has 12 residues. The V gene's germline CDR1 is MDHEN and CDR2 SYDVKM. CDR3 protein: CASSLLQETQYF. CDR3 bases: TGTGCCAGCAGTTTACTCCAAGAGACCCAGTACTTC.

The V and J genes are TRBV5-1 and TRBJ1-2; D is ambiguous. Trimming took off 0 bases at V and 1 base at J, with 19 bases between the two ends. The CDR3 loop spans 18 amino acids. Germline V CDR1 and CDR2: SGHRS, YFSETQ. The CDR3 bases are TGCGCCAGCAGCTTGGGTAAGGGCTTGAAGGAGGTTAACTATGGCTACACCTTC. Its protein product is CASSLGKGLKEVNYGYTF. Full variable domain (missing parts from reference TRBV5-1 and TRBJ1-2): KAGVTQTPRYLIKTRGQQVTLSCSPISGHRSVSWYQQTPGQGLQFLFEYFSETQRNKGNFPGRFSGRQFSNSRSEMNVSTLELGDSALYLCASSLGKGLKEVNYGYTFGSGTRLTVV.

The chain joins TRBV7-9 to TRBJ2-7, with D perhaps given as TRBD1 or TRBD2 (5 bases each). Germline-derived CDR1 and CDR2 are SEHNR and FQNEAQ (reference sequence). The V end lost 6 bases, the J end lost 1 base, and 19 bases lay between the germline ends. The CDR3 sequence is 16 residues long. The CDR3 bases are TGTGCCAGCAGTCCCCTACAGAGGGGCGCGTCCTACGAGCAGTACGTC. Residues: CASSPLQRGASYEQYV.

The rearrangement uses TRBV19 and TRBJ1-2; D ambiguous. The CDR3 is 14 amino acids. V shed 5 bases and J shed 2 bases, with 12 bases lying between them. Germline V lookup: CDR1 LNHDA, CDR2 SQIVND (reference sequence). The CDR3 loop is CASSSTGFNYGYTF. CDR3 in DNA: TGTGCCAGTAGTTCGACGGGATTCAACTATGGCTACACCTTC.

The gene calls are TRBV9 and TRBJ2-7, with D unresolved. V was cut by 4 bases and J by 7 bases, with 9 bases left in between. The CDR3 contains 11 residues. Germline V gives CDR1 SGDLS, CDR2 YYNGEE. CDR3 nucleotides: TGTGCCAGCAGCACCTCTGGGGAGCAGTACTTC. It specifies CASSTSGEQYF.

The CDR3 protein is CASSLRGPFRTVNSPLHF. Written as DNA, the CDR3 is TGTGCCAGCAGCCTCAGAGGTCCATTTAGGACGGTGAATTCACCCCTCCACTTT. This chain connects TRBV7-8 to TRBJ1-6, with D unclear. In germline, CDR1 is SGHVS, CDR2 FQNEAQ. With 5 bases removed from V and 7 bases from J, the gap between germline ends came to 24 bases. There are 18 residues in the CDR3.

This chain uses TRBV5-1 with TRBJ2-1; possible D gene TRBD2, 6 bases. Germline V gene data show CDR1 as SGHRS and CDR2 as YFSETQ. With 5 bases removed from V and 0 bases from J, the gap between germline ends came to 12 bases. This CDR3 has 15 amino acids. CDR3 amino acids: CASRIGGASYNEQFF. Written as DNA, the CDR3 is TGCGCCAGCAGGATAGGAGGGGCCTCCTACAATGAGCAGTTCTTC.

This chain connects TRBV5-4 to TRBJ2-7; no clear D. The CDR3 spans 14 residues. The V and J ends lost 3 bases and 5 bases respectively, with 15 bases between them. CDR1 SGHNT and CDR2 YYREEE come from the germline V gene (reference sequence). CDR3 nucleotides: TGTGCCAGCAGCTCCCTGGGCCAACGAGACGAGCAGTACTTC. Encoded protein: CASSSLGQRDEQYF.

The rearrangement uses TRBV19 and TRBJ2-3; D might be TRBD1 or TRBD2, each matching 5 bases. The CDR3 is 14 residues long. Germline V gene lookup returns CDR1 LNHDA and CDR2 SQIVND (reference sequence). The V end lost 5 bases, the J end lost 3 bases, and 12 bases lay between the germline ends. The CDR3 here is CASSLRDHTDTQYF. The CDR3 bases are TGTGCCAGTAGTCTACGGGACCATACAGATACGCAGTATTTT.

The V call is TRBV4-1, the J call TRBJ2-1; D uncertain. The CDR3 is 15 residues long. Germline lookup yields CDR1 MGHRA and CDR2 YSYEKL. V lost 2 bases and J lost 4, with 12 bases in between. CDR3 DNA: TGCGCCAGCAGCCAATCTAATGACCCGTACAATGAGCAGTTCTTC. It translates to CASSQSNDPYNEQFF.